This T cell receptor (beta chain) was sequenced during a study of shared clonotypes between healthy human individuals. Naive CD8 cells comprised CD45RO-negative, CCR7-positively selected cells, excluding terminally differentiated effector memory CD45RA+ cells. Comment on this clone: As yet, its antigen is unknown.

Produced via immunoSEQ multiplex PCR; TCRdb's table is partial and in-frame only. The table records a few million clones, just over 90% of them present only once. V lost 5 bases to trimming and J lost 8 bases; unmatched junction nucleotides: 10. The CDR3 extends over 15 amino acids. CDR1 and CDR2 from the germline V gene are SGHAT and FQNNGV. Whole-study findings and limits: Naive CD4 clonotype sharing across several donors was around 5%. Clonotypes not shared had lower generation probabilities than those common to all four donors.

The sample was naive CD8+ T cells from PBMCs. The chain carries TRBV11-2 and TRBJ2-1; 9 bases match TRBD1. The sequence was obtained from a man younger than 35 in good health. Some clones in this sample may be carry-over from other donors' samples. CDR3 residues: CASSMTGTGRYEQFF. The CDR3 DNA reads as TGTGCCAGCAGCATGACCGGGACAGGGAGGTATGAGCAGTTCTTC.